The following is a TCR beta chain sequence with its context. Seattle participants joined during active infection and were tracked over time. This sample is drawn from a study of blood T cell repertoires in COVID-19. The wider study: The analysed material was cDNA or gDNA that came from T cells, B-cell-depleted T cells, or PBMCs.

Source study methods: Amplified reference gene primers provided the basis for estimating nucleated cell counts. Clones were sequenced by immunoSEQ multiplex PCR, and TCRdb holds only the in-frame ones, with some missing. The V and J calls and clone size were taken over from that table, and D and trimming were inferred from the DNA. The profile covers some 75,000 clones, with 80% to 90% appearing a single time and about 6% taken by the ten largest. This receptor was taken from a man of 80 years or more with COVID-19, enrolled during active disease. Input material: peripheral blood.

The CDR3, as DNA: TGTGCCAGCAGTAGCCCCGGGACAGGGTACAATGAGCAGTTCTTC. Protein: CASSSPGTGYNEQFF. The chain is built from TRBV6-5 and TRBJ2-1; 9 nucleotides agree with TRBD1. In germline, CDR1 is MNHEY, CDR2 SVGAGI. CDR3 length: 15 amino acids. Germline trimming cut 5 bases from V and 4 bases from J; bases unmatched to any gene: 6.